These T cell receptor beta chains were read from a single sample in a study of blood T cells in healthy people across ages. TCRdb used MiXCR to reprocess the 5' RACE reads, holding one entry per CDR3 protein. In the table there are around 620,000 distinct CDR3 sequences, roughly 29% of which are singletons. The sample was blood. All receptors derive from a woman in her seventies in good health. The CDR3 runs from the conserved cysteine through the conserved F or W. A D gene is named only where the DNA matches it firmly. Where a row states a size, it is once, few, many or the class of an expanded clone; other rows omit it.

v_gene,d_gene,j_gene,abundance,CDR3aa,CDR3nt
TRBV27,TRBD1,TRBJ2-7,NA,CASSFDRGHEQYF,TGTGCCAGCAGTTTCGACAGGGGCCACGAGCAGTACTTC
TRBV7-2,NA,TRBJ1-1,NA,CASSSQKNTEAFF,TGTGCCAGCAGCTCACAGAAGAACACTGAAGCTTTCTTT
TRBV5-1,TRBD1,TRBJ2-5,few,CASSSRTGSGETQYF,TGCGCCAGCAGCTCAAGGACAGGGAGCGGGGAGACCCAGTACTTC
TRBV7-9,NA,TRBJ2-5,NA,CASSSSGASIGTQYF,TGTGCCAGCAGCTCCTCCGGGGCTTCTATTGGGACCCAGTACTTC
TRBV7-8,NA,TRBJ2-5,few,CASRPGPMETQYF,TGTGCCAGCAGACCTGGGCCAATGGAGACCCAGTACTTC
TRBV5-1,NA,TRBJ1-2,few,CASSLELSYGYTF,TGCGCCAGCAGCTTGGAGTTAAGCTATGGCTACACCTTC
TRBV9,TRBD2,TRBJ2-1,few,CASSAGGQDEQFF,TGTGCCAGCAGCGCGGGGGGTCAGGATGAGCAGTTCTTC
TRBV7-2,NA,TRBJ2-4,few,CASSSGIGRDIQYF,TGTGCCAGCAGTTCCGGTATTGGTAGGGACATTCAGTACTTC
TRBV27,NA,TRBJ1-2,NA,CASGREGVNYGYTF,TGTGCCAGCGGGCGGGAGGGTGTTAACTATGGCTACACCTTC
TRBV20-1,TRBD2,TRBJ2-2,NA,CSARDLSSGGVATGELFF,TGCAGTGCTAGAGATCTGTCTAGCGGGGGGGTGGCGACCGGGGAGCTGTTTTTT
TRBV29-1,NA,TRBJ2-5,few,CSGGKQETQYF,TGCAGCGGGGGAAAACAAGAGACCCAGTACTTC
TRBV29-1,TRBD1,TRBJ1-4,few,CSVQGADEKLFF,TGCAGCGTACAGGGGGCTGATGAAAAACTGTTTTTT
TRBV3-1,TRBD2,TRBJ2-1,NA,CASSPLAGAAGEQFF,TGTGCCAGCAGCCCTCTAGCGGGGGCCGCGGGAGAGCAGTTCTTC
TRBV7-2,NA,TRBJ2-3,NA,CASSVPQGPREDTQYF,TGTGCCAGCAGCGTCCCCCAGGGACCCCGAGAGGATACGCAGTATTTT